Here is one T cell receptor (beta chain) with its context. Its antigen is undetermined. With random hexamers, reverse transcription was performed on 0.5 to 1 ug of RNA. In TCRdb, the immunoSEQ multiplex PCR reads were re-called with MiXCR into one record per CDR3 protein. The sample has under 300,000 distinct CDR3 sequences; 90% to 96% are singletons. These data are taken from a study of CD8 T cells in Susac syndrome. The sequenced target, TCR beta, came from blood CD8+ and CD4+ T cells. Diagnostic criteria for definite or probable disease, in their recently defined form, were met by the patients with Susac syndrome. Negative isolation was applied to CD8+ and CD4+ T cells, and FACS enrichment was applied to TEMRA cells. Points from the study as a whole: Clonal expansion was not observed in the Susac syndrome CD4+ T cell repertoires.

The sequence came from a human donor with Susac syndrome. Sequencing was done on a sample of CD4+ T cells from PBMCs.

The CDR3 spells CASSRGTRQETQYF. In DNA form, the CDR3 reads TGTGCCAGCAGCCGAGGGACTAGGCAAGAGACCCAGTACTTC. V usage is TRBV7-2 and J usage is TRBJ2-5; the match to TRBD2 covers 8 bases. The germline V gene encodes CDR1 SGHTA and CDR2 FQGNSA. The CDR3 totals 14 residues. V was clipped by 5 bases and J by 2 bases; unmatched bases: 4. Full variable domain (remainder filled in from reference TRBV7-2 and TRBJ2-5): GAGVSQSPSNKVTEKGKDVELRCDPISGHTALYWYRQSLGQGLEFLIYFQGNSAPDKSGLPSDRFSAERTGGSVSTLTIQRTQQEDSAVYLCASSRGTRQETQYFGPGTRLLVL.